Presented here are 12 T cell receptor beta chains from one specimen sequenced in a study of T cell repertoires in cytomegalovirus infection. Using its own MiXCR run on the reads, TCRdb lists one record per CDR3 protein. Of some 350,000 distinct CDR3 sequences in the sample, approximately 18% are singletons; the top ten hold approximately 8%. Sequenced input: PBMCs. These receptor sequences come from a human donor in good health (CMV status not recorded). Some clones in this sample may be carry-over from other donors' samples.

CDR3 region: CASSLNNYEQYF. DNA for the CDR3: TGTGCCAGCAGCTTGAACAACTACGAGCAGTACTTC. V is TRBV7-9 and J is TRBJ2-7; no firm D call. Germline CDR1 reads SEHNR; CDR2 reads FQNEAQ (reference sequence). V was clipped by 3 bases and J by 3 bases, with 6 bases between them. The CDR3 loop spans 12 amino acids.

This chain uses TRBV30 with TRBJ2-6; D gene uncertain. CDR1 is GTSNPN and CDR2 is SVGIG in the germline V gene (reference sequence). This CDR3 region has 15 residues. Trimming took off 3 bases at V and 3 bases at J, with 12 bases between the two ends. This chain's CDR3 is CAWSPDIRGANVLTF. Here the CDR3 DNA reads TGTGCCTGGAGCCCCGACATACGTGGGGCCAACGTCCTGACTTTC. The variable domain in full, with the rest retrieved from reference TRBV30 and TRBJ2-6, is SQTIHQWPATLVQPVGSPLSLECTVEGTSNPNLYWYRQAAGRGLQLLFYSVGIGQISSEVPQNLSASRPQDRQFILSSKKLLLSDSGFYLCAWSPDIRGANVLTFGAGSRLTVL.

This clonotype was picked up many times. V usage is TRBV7-2 and J usage is TRBJ2-7; 8 nucleotides align to TRBD1. V gave up 5 bases and J gave up 2 bases; unmatched junction bases: 5. CDR3 length equals 14 residues. The germline CDR1 and CDR2 sequences are SGHTA and FQGNSA. The CDR3 bases are TGTGCCAGCAGCCTGCAGACAGGGGCCTACGAGCAGTACTTC. Amino acids: CASSLQTGAYEQYF.

This clonotype was counted only a few times. J is TRBJ2-1 and V is TRBV18, with D perhaps matching TRBD1 or TRBD2 (6 bases each). The CDR3 spans 14 residues. Germline-derived CDR1 and CDR2 are KGHSH and LQKENI. Trimming took 3 bases from V and 10 from J, leaving 16 bases between them. CDR3 sequence reads: CASSPGGRPAEQFF. The CDR3 coding sequence is TGTGCCAGCTCACCCGGGGGCCGCCCAGCCGAGCAGTTCTTC.

This clonotype appeared a few times. This chain uses TRBV30 with TRBJ2-3; D may be TRBD1 (5 bases). The germline V gene encodes CDR1 GTSNPN and CDR2 SVGIG (reference sequence). V was shortened by 7 bases and J by 0 bases, with 11 bases between the two germline ends. The CDR3 spans 13 residues. CDR3 coding DNA: TGTGCCTTCAGGGTTCAGAGCACAGATACGCAGTATTTT. Translating it yields CAFRVQSTDTQYF.

This clonotype was seen once. Germline and junction disagree at one end, which may indicate a read error. The chain employs TRBV2 and TRBJ2-3, with TRBD1 matching 9 bases. The CDR3 extends over 13 amino acids. Germline lookup yields CDR1 SNHLY and CDR2 FYNNEI. CDR3 amino acids: CTSMDRGADTQYF. The CDR3 region has the DNA TGTACCAGCATGGACAGGGGCGCAGATACGCAGTATTTT.

A single count supports this clonotype. The chain joins TRBV20-1 to TRBJ2-1; possibly TRBD1 or TRBD2 for D (5 bases each). The V end was cut by 3 bases, the J end by 12 bases, with 21 bases between. This CDR3 spans 14 amino acids. Germline values: CDR1 DFQATT, CDR2 SNEGSKA (reference sequence). This CDR3 reads CSARTGTGRDGQFF. CDR3 bases: TGCAGTGCTAGGACCGGGACCGGTAGGGATGGGCAGTTCTTC.

This rearrangement joins TRBV4-1 to TRBJ2-7, with 10 bases that match TRBD2. V trimming: 4 bases; J trimming: 5 bases; junction bases outside the gene matches: 11. Germline CDR1 MGHRA, CDR2 YSYEKL. The CDR3 contains 16 residues. CDR3 region: CASSRRLAGGDNEQYF. As DNA, the CDR3 is TGCGCCAGCAGCCGTAGATTAGCGGGAGGAGATAACGAGCAGTACTTC.

This clonotype was recorded a few times. The CDR3 nucleotides read TGCAGTGCTCCGCTCGGGGTCCAAGAGACCCAGTACTTC. This sequence encodes CSAPLGVQETQYF. V gene TRBV20-1 combines with J gene TRBJ2-5; maybe TRBD2 (5 bases). Germline V CDR1 and CDR2: DFQATT, SNEGSKA (reference sequence). CDR3 length equals 13 residues. The germline V and J ends were trimmed by 5 bases and 1 base, with 11 bases remaining between them.

Only a few counts were recorded for this clonotype. V usage is TRBV28 and J usage is TRBJ1-1, with a tentative D call TRBD1 (5 bases). CDR3 length: 13 residues. CDR1 and CDR2 (germline): MDHEN, SYDVKM. Between the trimmed V and J ends, which lost 3 bases and 4 bases, there was a span of 9 bases. In DNA, the CDR3 is TGTGCCAGCAGTTTGCAGGGCCTCACTGAAGCTTTCTTT. Amino acids: CASSLQGLTEAFF. Using reference TRBV28 and TRBJ1-1 for the parts outside the CDR3, the full variable domain is DVKVTQSSRYLVKRTGEKVFLECVQDMDHENMFWYRQDPGLGLRLIYFSYDVKMKEKGDIPEGYSVSREKKERFSLILESASTNQTSMYLCASSLQGLTEAFFGQGTRLTVV.

This clonotype was observed a few times. The chain employs TRBV28 and TRBJ2-5; 8 bases map to TRBD2. The CDR3 length is 13 residues. CDR1 and CDR2 (germline): MDHEN, SYDVKM. V trimming: 8 bases; J trimming: 5 bases; junction bases outside the gene matches: 7. The DNA of the CDR3 is TGTGCCAGCTCGGGGGGGGGTCAGGAGACCCAGTACTTC. Translation gives CASSGGGQETQYF.

In this sample, this clonotype turned up many times. V and J are TRBV11-2 and TRBJ2-4; D might be TRBD2 (7 bases). In germline, CDR1 is SGHAT, CDR2 FQNNGV. The V and J ends lost 3 bases and 0 bases respectively, with 12 bases between them. This CDR3 comprises 16 residues. CDR3 amino acids: CASSFLGGQAKNIQYF. The CDR3 bases are TGTGCCAGCAGCTTCCTCGGGGGGCAAGCCAAAAACATTCAGTACTTC.